The 2 T cell receptor beta chains below were found in one sample sequenced in a study of T cell changes during pregnancy in multiple sclerosis. Profiled with immunoSEQ multiplex PCR; TCRdb holds only in-frame clones, not every one. The table shows 38,000 or so clones, with approximately 93% occurring only once. This specimen consisted of CD4+ T cells from peripheral blood mononuclear cells, obtained in the first trimester of pregnancy. The receptors here all came from a female donor with multiple sclerosis, enrolled in a pregnancy study.

The chain links TRBV5-1 to TRBJ1-1; the match to TRBD1 covers 9 bases. The CDR3 is made up of 15 amino acids. Germline V gene data show CDR1 as SGHRS and CDR2 as YFSETQ. V shed 3 bases, J shed 5 bases, and the junction held 8 bases outside the gene matches. CDR3 in amino acids: CASSSEGTGRTEAFF. The CDR3 DNA follows: TGCGCCAGCAGCTCGGAGGGGACAGGGAGGACTGAAGCTTTCTTT.

This clone was counted once. The V and J genes are TRBV7-2 and TRBJ1-4; 10 bases line up with TRBD1. V lost 6 bases, J lost 7 bases, and 5 bases stayed unmatched. CDR1 is SGHTA, CDR2 FQGNSA, per germline. The length of the CDR3 is 14 residues. The DNA of the CDR3 is TGTGCCAGCAGTCGACAGGGGGCTGGTGAAAAACTGTTTTTT. Its translation is CASSRQGAGEKLFF. Together with reference TRBV7-2 and TRBJ1-4, the CDR3 gives the full variable domain: GAGVSQSPSNKVTEKGKDVELRCDPISGHTALYWYRQSLGQGLEFLIYFQGNSAPDKSGLPSDRFSAERTGGSVSTLTIQRTQQEDSAVYLCASSRQGAGEKLFFGSGTQLSVL.